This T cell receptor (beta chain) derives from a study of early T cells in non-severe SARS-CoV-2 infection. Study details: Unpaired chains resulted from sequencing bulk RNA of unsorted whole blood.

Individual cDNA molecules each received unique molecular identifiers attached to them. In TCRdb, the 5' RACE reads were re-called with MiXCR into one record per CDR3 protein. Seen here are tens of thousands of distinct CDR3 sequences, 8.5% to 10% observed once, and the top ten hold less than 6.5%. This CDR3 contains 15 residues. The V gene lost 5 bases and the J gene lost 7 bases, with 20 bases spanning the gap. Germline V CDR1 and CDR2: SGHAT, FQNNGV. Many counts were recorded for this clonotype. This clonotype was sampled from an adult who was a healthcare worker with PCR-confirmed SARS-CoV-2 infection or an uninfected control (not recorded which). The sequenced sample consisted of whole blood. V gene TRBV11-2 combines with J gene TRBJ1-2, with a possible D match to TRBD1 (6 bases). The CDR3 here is CASSPLRDTRPGYTF. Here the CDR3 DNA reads TGTGCCAGCAGCCCACTCCGGGACACACGACCTGGCTACACCTTC.